This TCR beta chain was sequenced for a study of lymphopenia after photon versus proton radiotherapy. Study-wide results and caveats: Under photons, naive T cells and diversity fell while effector/memory populations rose.

Looked up from germline, CDR1 is KGHSH and CDR2 is LQKENI. The CDR3 contains 18 residues. V was trimmed by 4 bases and J by 0 bases, leaving 18 bases between them. With regard to this clone: Its antigen is as yet unknown.

Only in-frame clones appear in the TCRdb table, and some are missing; sequencing was by immunoSEQ multiplex PCR. Of more than 70,000 clones in the sample, around four fifths were seen once. Sample: peripheral blood, taken from a patient treated with proton-based radiotherapy. The J gene is TRBJ1-4, the V gene TRBV18, with a weak D call TRBD1 (5 bases). The receptor comes from a man aged 55 to 70 with pancreatic cancer. The CDR3 here is CASSRTTLGGATNEKLFF. The CDR3 nucleotides read TGTGCCAGCTCACGTACAACCCTCGGGGGTGCAACTAATGAAAAACTGTTTTTT. Supplemented by reference TRBV18 and TRBJ1-4, the full variable domain reads NAGVMQNPRHLVRRRGQEARLRCSPMKGHSHVYWYRQLPEEGLKFMVYLQKENIIDESGMPKERFSAEFPKEGPSILRIQQVVRGDSAAYFCASSRTTLGGATNEKLFFGSGTQLSVL.